This TCR beta chain was profiled in a study of control samples from healthy donors and cancer patients. TCRdb's table, derived via immunoSEQ multiplex PCR, lists solely in-frame clones and lacks some. The sample includes about 120,000 clones, roughly nine tenths seen only once; the top ten take under 2%. The sample holds one count of this clone. The source is a man between 18 and 35 years old in good health. What was sequenced was blood.

Written as DNA, the CDR3 is TGCAGTGCTAGTAGGAGGGCCTCCTACAATGAGCAGTTCTTC. Amino acid sequence: CSASRRASYNEQFF. The V and J genes are TRBV20-1 and TRBJ2-1; tentative D call: TRBD2 (6 bases). V was cut by 3 bases and J by 0 bases, with 9 bases left in between. The CDR3 loop spans 14 amino acids. Per the germline V gene, CDR1 is DFQATT and CDR2 is SNEGSKA (reference sequence).